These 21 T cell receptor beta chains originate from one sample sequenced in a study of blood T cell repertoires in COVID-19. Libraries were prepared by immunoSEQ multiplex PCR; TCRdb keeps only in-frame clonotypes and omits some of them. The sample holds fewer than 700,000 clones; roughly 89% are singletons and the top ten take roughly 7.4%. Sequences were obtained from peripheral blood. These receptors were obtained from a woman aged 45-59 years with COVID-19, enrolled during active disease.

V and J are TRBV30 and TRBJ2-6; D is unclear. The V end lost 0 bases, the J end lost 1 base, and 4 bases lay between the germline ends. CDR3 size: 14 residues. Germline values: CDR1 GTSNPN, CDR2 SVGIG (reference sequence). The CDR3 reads CAWSVISGANVLTF. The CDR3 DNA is TGTGCCTGGAGTGTAATATCTGGGGCCAACGTCCTGACTTTC.

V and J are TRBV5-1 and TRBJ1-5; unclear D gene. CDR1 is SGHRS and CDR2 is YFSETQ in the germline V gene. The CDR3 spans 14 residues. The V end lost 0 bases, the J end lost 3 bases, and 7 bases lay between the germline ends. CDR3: CASSLDGLNQPQHF. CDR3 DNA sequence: TGCGCCAGCAGCTTGGACGGACTCAATCAGCCCCAGCATTTT.

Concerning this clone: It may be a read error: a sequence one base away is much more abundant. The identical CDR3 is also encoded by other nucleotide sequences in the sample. In DNA, the CDR3 is TGTGCCAGCAGCTTAGGGGGCAGCTACGAGCAGTACTTC. Translating gives CASSLGGSYEQYF. The chain combines TRBV11-3 with TRBJ2-7, with D maybe TRBD1 (5 bases). This CDR3 spans 13 amino acids. Germline V gives CDR1 SGHNT, CDR2 YENEEA. V was trimmed by 1 base and J by 3 bases, leaving 7 bases between them.

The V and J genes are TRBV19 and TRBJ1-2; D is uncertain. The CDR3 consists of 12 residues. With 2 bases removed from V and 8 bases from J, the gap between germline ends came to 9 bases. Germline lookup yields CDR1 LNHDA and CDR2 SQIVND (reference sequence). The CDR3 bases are TGTGCCAGTAGTATAAGAGGTCGGGGCTACACCTTC. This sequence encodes CASSIRGRGYTF.

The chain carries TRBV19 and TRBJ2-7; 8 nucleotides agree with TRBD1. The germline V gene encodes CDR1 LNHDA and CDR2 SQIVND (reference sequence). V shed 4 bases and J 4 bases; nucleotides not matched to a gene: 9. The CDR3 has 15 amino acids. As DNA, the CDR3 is TGTGCCAGTAGTACAGGACAGGGAGCCTCGTACGAGCAGTACTTC. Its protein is CASSTGQGASYEQYF.

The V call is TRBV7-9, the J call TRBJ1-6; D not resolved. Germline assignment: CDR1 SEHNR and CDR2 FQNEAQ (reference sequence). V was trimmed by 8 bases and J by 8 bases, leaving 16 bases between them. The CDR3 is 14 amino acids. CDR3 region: CASSRGIWDSPLHF. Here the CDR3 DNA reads TGTGCCAGCTCACGGGGTATTTGGGATTCACCCCTCCACTTT.

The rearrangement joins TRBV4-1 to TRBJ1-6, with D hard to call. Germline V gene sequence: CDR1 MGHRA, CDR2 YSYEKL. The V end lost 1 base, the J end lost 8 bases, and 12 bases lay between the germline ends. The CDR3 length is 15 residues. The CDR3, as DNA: TGCGCCAGCAGCCAAGGTGAGAATTCACATTCACCCCTCCACTTT. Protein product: CASSQGENSHSPLHF.

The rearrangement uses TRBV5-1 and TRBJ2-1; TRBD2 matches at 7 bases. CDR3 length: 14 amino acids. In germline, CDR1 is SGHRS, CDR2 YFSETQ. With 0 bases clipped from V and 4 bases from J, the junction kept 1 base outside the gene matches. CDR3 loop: CASSLGGLYNEQFF. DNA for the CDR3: TGCGCCAGCAGCTTGGGGGGACTATACAATGAGCAGTTCTTC. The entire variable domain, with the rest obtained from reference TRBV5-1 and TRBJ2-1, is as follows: KAGVTQTPRYLIKTRGQQVTLSCSPISGHRSVSWYQQTPGQGLQFLFEYFSETQRNKGNFPGRFSGRQFSNSRSEMNVSTLELGDSALYLCASSLGGLYNEQFFGPGTRLTVL.

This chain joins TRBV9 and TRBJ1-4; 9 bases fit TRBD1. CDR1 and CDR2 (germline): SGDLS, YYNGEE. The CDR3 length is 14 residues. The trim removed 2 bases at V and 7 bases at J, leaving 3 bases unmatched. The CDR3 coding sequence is TGTGCCAGCAGCGTGGGGACAGGGATTGAAAAACTGTTTTTT. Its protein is CASSVGTGIEKLFF.

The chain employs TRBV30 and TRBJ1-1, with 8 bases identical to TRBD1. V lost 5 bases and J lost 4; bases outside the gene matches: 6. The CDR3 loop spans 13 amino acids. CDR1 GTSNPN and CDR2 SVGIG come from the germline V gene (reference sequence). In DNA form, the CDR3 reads TGTGCCTGGGAGAGGACAGGGAGCACTGAAGCTTTCTTT. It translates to CAWERTGSTEAFF.

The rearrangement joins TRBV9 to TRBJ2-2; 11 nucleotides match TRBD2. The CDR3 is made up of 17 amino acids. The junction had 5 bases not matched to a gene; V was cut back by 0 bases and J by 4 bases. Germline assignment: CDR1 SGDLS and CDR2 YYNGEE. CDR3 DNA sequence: TGTGCCAGCAGCGTAGGCCTAGCGGGGGGCGGCACCGGGGAGCTGTTTTTT. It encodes CASSVGLAGGGTGELFF.

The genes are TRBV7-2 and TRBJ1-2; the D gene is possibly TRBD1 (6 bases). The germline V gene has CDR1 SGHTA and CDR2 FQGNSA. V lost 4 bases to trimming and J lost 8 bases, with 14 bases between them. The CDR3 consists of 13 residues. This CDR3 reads CASSYKQGAGYTF. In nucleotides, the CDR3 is TGTGCCAGCAGCTATAAACAGGGTGCGGGCTACACCTTC.

DNA for the CDR3: TGTGCCAGCAGCGGGACAGTCTCTGGAAACACCATATATTTT. Its protein product is CASSGTVSGNTIYF. The chain is built from TRBV5-4 and TRBJ1-3; 7 bases map to TRBD1. The CDR3 totals 14 residues. J gave up 0 bases and V 4 bases, and 1 base lay outside the gene matches. Germline V gene sequence: CDR1 SGHNT, CDR2 YYREEE (reference sequence).

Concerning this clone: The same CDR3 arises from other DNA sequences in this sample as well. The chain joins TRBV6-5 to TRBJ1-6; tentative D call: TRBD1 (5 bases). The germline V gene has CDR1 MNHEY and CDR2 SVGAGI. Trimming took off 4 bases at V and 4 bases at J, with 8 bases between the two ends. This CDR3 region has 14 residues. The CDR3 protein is CASSSGLYNSPLHF. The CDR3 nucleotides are TGTGCCAGCAGTTCGGGACTTTATAATTCACCCCTCCACTTT.

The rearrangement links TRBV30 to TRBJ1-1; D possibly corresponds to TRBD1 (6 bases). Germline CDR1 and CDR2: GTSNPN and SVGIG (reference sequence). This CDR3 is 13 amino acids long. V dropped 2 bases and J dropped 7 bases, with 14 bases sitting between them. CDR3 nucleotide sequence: TGTGCCTGGAGTAATACAGGGTCTGGTGAAGCTTTCTTT. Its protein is CAWSNTGSGEAFF.

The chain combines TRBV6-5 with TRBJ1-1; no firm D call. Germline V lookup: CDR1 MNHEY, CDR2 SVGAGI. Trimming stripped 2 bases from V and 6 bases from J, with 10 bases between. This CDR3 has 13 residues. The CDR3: CASSYDITSEAFF. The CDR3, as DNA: TGTGCCAGCAGTTACGACATCACGTCTGAAGCTTTCTTT.

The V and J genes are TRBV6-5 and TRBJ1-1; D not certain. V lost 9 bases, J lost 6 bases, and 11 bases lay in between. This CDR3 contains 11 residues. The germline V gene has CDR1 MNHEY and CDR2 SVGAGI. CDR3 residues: CASWAQPEAFF. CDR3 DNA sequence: TGTGCCAGTTGGGCCCAGCCTGAAGCTTTCTTT.

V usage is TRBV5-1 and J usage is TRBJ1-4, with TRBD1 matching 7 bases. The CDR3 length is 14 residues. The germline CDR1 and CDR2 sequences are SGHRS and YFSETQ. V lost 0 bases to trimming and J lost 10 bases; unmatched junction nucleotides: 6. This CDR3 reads CASSLETGVGKLFF. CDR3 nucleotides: TGCGCCAGCAGCTTGGAAACAGGGGTGGGAAAACTGTTTTTT.

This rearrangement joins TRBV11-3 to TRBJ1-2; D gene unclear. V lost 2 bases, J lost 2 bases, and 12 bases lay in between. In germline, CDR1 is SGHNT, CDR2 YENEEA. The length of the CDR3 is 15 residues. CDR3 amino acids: CASSLSREENYGYTF. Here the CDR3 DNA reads TGTGCCAGCAGCTTATCTAGGGAGGAAAACTATGGCTACACCTTC.

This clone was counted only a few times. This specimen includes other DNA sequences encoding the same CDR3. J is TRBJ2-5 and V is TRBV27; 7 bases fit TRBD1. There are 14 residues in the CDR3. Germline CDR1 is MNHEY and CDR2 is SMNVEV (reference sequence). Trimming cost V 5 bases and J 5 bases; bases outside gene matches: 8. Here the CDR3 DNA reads TGTGCCAGCAGTCTCTCGACAGGGCGGGAGACCCAGTACTTC. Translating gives CASSLSTGRETQYF.

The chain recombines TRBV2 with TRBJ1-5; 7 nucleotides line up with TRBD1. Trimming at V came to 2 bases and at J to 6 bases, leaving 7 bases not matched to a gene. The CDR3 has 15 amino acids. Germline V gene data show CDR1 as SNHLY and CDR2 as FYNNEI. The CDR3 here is CASSEYRGRSQPQHF. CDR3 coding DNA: TGTGCCAGCAGTGAATACAGGGGAAGGTCTCAGCCCCAGCATTTT.